This is a list of T cell receptor beta chains from one sample in a study of T cells in Graves' hyperthyroidism and ophthalmopathy. TCRdb redid the calling of the multiplex PCR reads with MiXCR, one entry per CDR3 protein. Of around 620,000 distinct CDR3 sequences in the sample, roughly 17% were seen once. The sequenced sample was blood. The receptors come from a woman in her twenties or thirties with Graves' hyperthyroidism. Each CDR3 is given without its conserved first and last residue. Each record gives: CDR3 protein, V gene, J gene.

ASKDSPNTGELF	TRBV11-1	TRBJ2-2
ASRLLDSQHNEQF	TRBV19	TRBJ2-1
SASRRTRLLYEQY	TRBV20-1	TRBJ2-7
ASSCRSTDTQY	TRBV6-5	TRBJ2-3
ACPSNVRELF	TRBV30	TRBJ2-2
ASNEPTGGQETQY	TRBV5-1	TRBJ2-5
ASSQLILDANEKLF	TRBV18	TRBJ1-4
ASSYAGALETQY	TRBV6-5	TRBJ2-5
ASSFTDLGNTIY	TRBV5-5	TRBJ1-3
SARDLRLANSYEQY	TRBV20-1	TRBJ2-7
ASSVQGNSNQPQH	TRBV10-1	TRBJ1-5
ACNSGTVLDEQF	TRBV30	TRBJ2-1